This T cell receptor beta chain was identified in a study of T cell changes during pregnancy in multiple sclerosis. Here immunoSEQ multiplex PCR was the method, and the copy in TCRdb shows in-frame clones only, minus some. The repertoire consists of some 36,000 clones, with around nine tenths occurring once and the leading ten covering around 0.4%. The V and J ends lost 8 bases and 2 bases, in that order; junction bases with no gene match: 5. From germline, CDR1 is WSHSY and CDR2 SAAADI. The CDR3 extends over 14 amino acids. The material was CD4+ T cells from peripheral blood mononuclear cells, obtained in the second trimester of pregnancy. This sequence was found in a female donor with multiple sclerosis, enrolled in a pregnancy study. This sequence joins TRBV10-2 and TRBJ2-1, with 8 bases aligning to TRBD2. CDR3 DNA: TGCGCCAGCGTACTAGCGGTCCCCTACAATGAGCAGTTCTTC. Translation gives CASVLAVPYNEQFF.